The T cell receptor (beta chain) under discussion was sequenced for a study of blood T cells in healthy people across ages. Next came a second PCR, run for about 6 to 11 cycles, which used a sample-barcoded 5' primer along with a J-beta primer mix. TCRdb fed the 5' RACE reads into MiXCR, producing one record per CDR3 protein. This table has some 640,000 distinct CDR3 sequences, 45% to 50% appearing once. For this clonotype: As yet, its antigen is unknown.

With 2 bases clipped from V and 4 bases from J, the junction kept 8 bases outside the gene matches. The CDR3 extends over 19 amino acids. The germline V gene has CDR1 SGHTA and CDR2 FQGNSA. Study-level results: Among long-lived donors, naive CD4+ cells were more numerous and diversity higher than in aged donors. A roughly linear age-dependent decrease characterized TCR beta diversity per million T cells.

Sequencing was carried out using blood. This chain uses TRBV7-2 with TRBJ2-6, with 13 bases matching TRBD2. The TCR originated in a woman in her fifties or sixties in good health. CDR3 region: CASSLLLAGGPGGANVLTF. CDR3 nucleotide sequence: TGTGCCAGCAGCTTATTACTAGCGGGAGGGCCTGGGGGGGCCAACGTCCTGACTTTC.